Shown below are 32 T cell receptor beta chains from a single sample sequenced in a study of OX40 agonist ivuxolimab in advanced cancers. Libraries were prepared through the immunoSEQ multiplex PCR assay. TCRdb took this table from immuneACCESS and kept in-frame rearrangements with V and J called. Such tables lack part of the clones; where checked against another copy, unresolved V genes explain under half of the gap, and the rest is unexplained. In all, the sample holds tens of thousands of clones, and nearly 90% of those were seen once. In total, the top ten clones hold about 4% of the sample. Material: CD4+ or CD8+ T cells sorted from blood, obtained in a trial of the OX40 agonist ivuxolimab. These TCRs come from an adult with an advanced solid tumor such as melanoma, head and neck, liver or kidney cancer.

This clone was picked up one time. The chain carries TRBV27 and TRBJ2-7; D is ambiguous. CDR3 size: 14 residues. Trimming took 6 bases from V and 2 from J, leaving 14 bases between them. Germline CDR1 and CDR2: MNHEY and SMNVEV (reference sequence). The CDR3: CASSHHDHPYEQYF. CDR3 nucleotide sequence: TGTGCCAGCAGCCATCACGACCATCCCTACGAGCAGTACTTC.

This chain joins TRBV6-5 and TRBJ2-1; D might be TRBD2 (7 bases). The V end was cut by 6 bases, the J end by 10 bases, with 19 bases between. Germline V CDR1 and CDR2: MNHEY, SVGAGI. CDR3 length: 14 amino acids. The CDR3 loop reads CASRASGGPREQFF. CDR3 DNA: TGTGCCAGCAGAGCCTCGGGGGGCCCGCGGGAGCAGTTCTTC.

This clone was recorded once. The chain links TRBV7-3 to TRBJ2-5, with 8 bases lining up with TRBD2. The CDR3 is made up of 16 amino acids. Per the germline V gene, CDR1 is SGHTA and CDR2 is FQGTGA. The V gene end was trimmed by 2 bases and the J gene end by 4 bases; junction bases not matched to a gene: 9. The CDR3 bases are TGTGCCAGCAGCTTAGGACCAGCGGGAGCAACAGAGACCCAGTACTTC. It encodes CASSLGPAGATETQYF.

This clone has more than one count but fewer than ten. The J gene is TRBJ1-2, the V gene TRBV4-1; tentatively, D is TRBD1 (6 bases). Germline CDR1 and CDR2: MGHRA and YSYEKL. Trimming took off 1 base at V and 3 bases at J, with 9 bases between the two ends. The CDR3 is made up of 14 amino acids. The CDR3: CASSQGTVDYGYTF. CDR3 nucleotides: TGCGCCAGCAGCCAAGGGACAGTCGACTATGGCTACACCTTC.

This clone was picked up one time. This chain joins TRBV19 and TRBJ2-3, with 12 bases lining up with TRBD2. The CDR3 loop spans 14 amino acids. Germline values: CDR1 LNHDA, CDR2 SQIVND (reference sequence). After removal of 6 bases from V and 5 bases from J, the junction contained 3 bases not matched to a gene. The CDR3 DNA is TGTGCCAGTAGCCGGACTAGCGGGGAAGATACGCAGTATTTT. Protein sequence: CASSRTSGEDTQYF.

V gene TRBV10-1 combines with J gene TRBJ2-7; D is perhaps TRBD2 (6 bases). The CDR3 loop spans 14 amino acids. Trimming pared 5 bases from V and 6 bases from J, leaving 17 bases between. CDR1 and CDR2 from the germline V gene are WNHNN and SYGVQD (reference sequence). This CDR3 is CASSRTPRGIEQYF. The CDR3 coding sequence is TGCGCCAGCAGTCGGACACCCCGGGGGATCGAGCAGTACTTC.

The chain has TRBV28 and TRBJ1-3; tentatively, D is TRBD1 (5 bases). V lost 7 bases to trimming and J lost 0 bases, with 16 bases between them. Germline V gene lookup returns CDR1 MDHEN and CDR2 SYDVKM. The CDR3 totals 16 residues. CDR3 protein: CASILSGANSGNTIYF. The CDR3 DNA reads as TGTGCCAGCATCCTCTCTGGGGCAAACTCTGGAAACACCATATATTTT. The full variable domain, its missing parts supplied by reference TRBV28 and TRBJ1-3, is DVKVTQSSRYLVKRTGEKVFLECVQDMDHENMFWYRQDPGLGLRLIYFSYDVKMKEKGDIPEGYSVSREKKERFSLILESASTNQTSMYLCASILSGANSGNTIYFGEGSWLTVV.

The chain has TRBV7-3 and TRBJ2-1; 9 positions agree with TRBD1. In germline, CDR1 is SGHTA, CDR2 FQGTGA. CDR3 length: 15 residues. V dropped 5 bases and J dropped 0; count of bases not matched to a gene: 2. In DNA form, the CDR3 reads TGTGCCAGCAGCCTGACAGGGGGCTCCTACAATGAGCAGTTCTTC. Translation: CASSLTGGSYNEQFF.

A few counts support this clone. This chain uses TRBV7-3 with TRBJ1-2; 12 nucleotides align to TRBD1. This CDR3 is built from 14 residues. Germline CDR1 is SGHTA and CDR2 is FQGTGA. With V trimmed by 5 bases and J by 8 bases, 6 bases remained unmatched. The DNA of the CDR3 is TGTGCCAGCAGCCTGGGACAGGGGGCGGCCGGCTACACCTTC. Translating gives CASSLGQGAAGYTF.

V gene TRBV27 combines with J gene TRBJ2-7; the match to TRBD2 covers 10 bases. Germline CDR1 and CDR2: MNHEY and SMNVEV (reference sequence). The CDR3 loop spans 15 amino acids. V lost 0 bases and J lost 6; bases outside the gene matches: 5. The CDR3 region is CASSLSGTSAGEQYF. The CDR3 nucleotides are TGTGCCAGCAGTTTATCCGGGACTAGCGCCGGCGAGCAGTACTTC.

J is TRBJ2-5 and V is TRBV5-1, with TRBD2 matching 8 bases. Germline CDR1 SGHRS, CDR2 YFSETQ. The J segment lost 5 bases and the V segment lost 4 bases, leaving 7 bases of the junction unmatched. The CDR3 runs to 14 residues. The CDR3 DNA is TGCGCCAGCAGCCCTCTAGCTAGCGGGGAGACCCAGTACTTC. Its protein product is CASSPLASGETQYF.

The gene calls are TRBV5-4 and TRBJ1-2; 7 positions agree with TRBD1. In germline, CDR1 is SGHNT, CDR2 YYREEE (reference sequence). With V trimmed by 4 bases and J by 8 bases, 8 bases remained unmatched. This CDR3 has 13 amino acids. Written as DNA, the CDR3 is TGTGCCAGCAGCCAAGTAGGGGGCGAAGGCTACACCTTC. Translated, it gives CASSQVGGEGYTF.

The rearrangement joins TRBV7-3 to TRBJ1-2; possibly TRBD1 for D (6 bases). The CDR3 contains 14 residues. Germline CDR1 is SGHTA and CDR2 is FQGTGA. V was pared by 1 base and J by 5 bases, with 11 bases between. Here the CDR3 reads CASSLMGAGYGYTF. CDR3 sequence (DNA): TGTGCCAGCAGCTTAATGGGGGCAGGATATGGCTACACCTTC.

V usage is TRBV7-9 and J usage is TRBJ1-4; D gene uncertain. V was cut by 1 base and J by 3 bases, with 9 bases left in between. From germline, CDR1 is SEHNR and CDR2 FQNEAQ (reference sequence). The CDR3 has 15 amino acids. CDR3 DNA: TGTGCCAGCAGCTTAGTCGGAGTTTCTAATGAAAAACTGTTTTTT. Its protein is CASSLVGVSNEKLFF.

This chain joins TRBV7-3 and TRBJ2-1; 7 bases agree with TRBD2. Germline CDR1 and CDR2: SGHTA and FQGTGA. The CDR3 runs to 12 residues. V lost 6 bases and J lost 10; bases outside the gene matches: 6. In DNA form, the CDR3 reads TGTGCCAGCAGTCCAAGCGGGACCGAGCAGTTCTTC. Its protein product is CASSPSGTEQFF.

The rearrangement uses TRBV19 and TRBJ2-2; D call uncertain. From germline, CDR1 is LNHDA and CDR2 SQIVND (reference sequence). The CDR3 covers 14 residues. The V and J ends lost 7 bases and 0 bases respectively, with 9 bases between them. In DNA form, the CDR3 reads TGTGCCAGTATTCAGACAACGAACACCGGGGAGCTGTTTTTT. Protein product: CASIQTTNTGELFF.

The rearrangement links TRBV19 to TRBJ1-4; maybe TRBD1 (6 bases). Germline values: CDR1 LNHDA, CDR2 SQIVND (reference sequence). The CDR3 is made up of 14 amino acids. V gave up 5 bases and J gave up 7 bases, with 14 bases separating them. CDR3 nucleotides: TGTGCCAGTAGTCCCCAGGGGATGTTTGAAAAACTGTTTTTT. Translated: CASSPQGMFEKLFF.

This chain joins TRBV10-3 and TRBJ2-2; 8 bases align to TRBD2. Germline V gives CDR1 ENHRY, CDR2 SYGVKD. The CDR3 sequence is 13 residues long. V shed 6 bases and J 6 bases; nucleotides not matched to a gene: 3. The CDR3 coding sequence is TGTGCCATCAGCCGGGAGGGTCCCGGGGAGCTGTTTTTT. Its translation is CAISREGPGELFF.

In this sample, this clone turned up once. V gene TRBV18 combines with J gene TRBJ1-1; D call uncertain. This CDR3 has 14 amino acids. Germline assignment: CDR1 KGHSH and CDR2 LQKENI. V was shortened by 2 bases and J by 0 bases, with 7 bases between the two germline ends. DNA of the CDR3: TGTGCCAGCTCACCAAGTACAGTGAACACTGAAGCTTTCTTT. Translating gives CASSPSTVNTEAFF. Combining the CDR3 with reference TRBV18 and TRBJ1-1 gives the whole variable domain NAGVMQNPRHLVRRRGQEARLRCSPMKGHSHVYWYRQLPEEGLKFMVYLQKENIIDESGMPKERFSAEFPKEGPSILRIQQVVRGDSAAYFCASSPSTVNTEAFFGQGTRLTVV.

In its sample, this clone ranks as medium-sized. In the same sample, other DNA sequences code for this CDR3. CDR3 in amino acids: CASSENQGSQPQHF. As DNA, the CDR3 is TGTGCCAGCAGTGAGAATCAGGGGAGTCAGCCCCAGCATTTT. The chain uses TRBV2 and TRBJ1-5, with a weak D call TRBD1 (6 bases). The CDR3 is 14 amino acids. The V end was cut by 3 bases, the J end by 6 bases, with 12 bases between. CDR1 and CDR2 from the germline V gene are SNHLY and FYNNEI. The full variable domain, completed using reference TRBV2 and TRBJ1-5, is EPEVTQTPSHQVTQMGQEVILRCVPISNHLYFYWYRQILGQKVEFLVSFYNNEISEKSEIFDDQFSVERPDGSNFTLKIRSTKLEDSAMYFCASSENQGSQPQHFGDGTRLSIL.

V gene TRBV4-1 combines with J gene TRBJ2-2, with 7 bases identical to TRBD1. The CDR3 has 18 residues. V dropped 3 bases and J dropped 4; count of bases not matched to a gene: 14. Germline CDR1 is MGHRA and CDR2 is YSYEKL. CDR3 nucleotides: TGCGCCAGCAGCCAGTTTTCCCGAGACAGGGCGATCACCGGGGAGCTGTTTTTT. Its translation is CASSQFSRDRAITGELFF.

The V and J genes are TRBV5-1 and TRBJ2-1; 10 positions match TRBD1. CDR3 length equals 15 residues. The V segment lost 4 bases and the J segment 8 bases; nucleotides outside the gene matches: 9. The germline CDR1 and CDR2 sequences are SGHRS and YFSETQ. The CDR3 sequence is CASSPRQGAIDEQFF. Here the CDR3 DNA reads TGCGCCAGCAGCCCTCGACAGGGGGCTATAGATGAGCAGTTCTTC. Full variable domain (rest looked up from reference TRBV5-1 and TRBJ2-1): KAGVTQTPRYLIKTRGQQVTLSCSPISGHRSVSWYQQTPGQGLQFLFEYFSETQRNKGNFPGRFSGRQFSNSRSEMNVSTLELGDSALYLCASSPRQGAIDEQFFGPGTRLTVL.

The genes are TRBV11-2 and TRBJ1-3, with D uncertain. Germline V CDR1 and CDR2: SGHAT, FQNNGV. Trimming removed 1 base from V and 6 bases from J, with 7 bases in between. CDR3 size: 13 residues. CDR3 coding DNA: TGTGCCAGCAGCTTAGTAAAGGAAAACACCATATATTTT. It translates to CASSLVKENTIYF.

J is TRBJ2-5 and V is TRBV18; D gene unclear. Germline CDR1 reads KGHSH; CDR2 reads LQKENI. V lost 3 bases and J 2 bases, leaving 4 bases between the germline ends. The CDR3 length is 12 residues. The CDR3 DNA follows: TGTGCCAGCTCACCGCGACAAGAGACCCAGTACTTC. This sequence encodes CASSPRQETQYF. Supplemented by reference TRBV18 and TRBJ2-5, the full variable domain reads NAGVMQNPRHLVRRRGQEARLRCSPMKGHSHVYWYRQLPEEGLKFMVYLQKENIIDESGMPKERFSAEFPKEGPSILRIQQVVRGDSAAYFCASSPRQETQYFGPGTRLLVL.

This clone showed up just once. The V gene is TRBV9, the J gene TRBJ2-1; D possibly corresponds to TRBD2 (5 bases). Germline CDR1 SGDLS, CDR2 YYNGEE. The CDR3 runs to 16 residues. Trimming shortened V by 3 bases and J by 4 bases, and 17 bases separated the two germline ends. CDR3 loop: CASSGRAARTYNEQFF. The CDR3 DNA follows: TGTGCCAGCAGCGGTCGGGCCGCCCGGACTTACAATGAGCAGTTCTTC.

The gene calls are TRBV5-1 and TRBJ1-1; 7 positions match TRBD1. Germline V gene lookup returns CDR1 SGHRS and CDR2 YFSETQ. After removal of 6 bases from V and 1 base from J, the junction contained 6 bases not matched to a gene. The CDR3 spans 14 residues. CDR3 in amino acids: CASISGTANTEAFF. CDR3 DNA sequence: TGCGCCAGCATTTCCGGGACAGCGAACACTGAAGCTTTCTTT.

The chain carries TRBV5-4 and TRBJ2-7; 7 nucleotides agree with TRBD2. This CDR3 region has 14 residues. Unmatched junction bases numbered 5, after V lost 4 bases and J lost 1 base. Germline CDR1 and CDR2: SGHNT and YYREEE (reference sequence). The CDR3 DNA reads TGTGCCAGCAGCAACTCGCGGGGGTCCTACGAGCAGTACTTC. It codes for CASSNSRGSYEQYF. The full variable domain, its missing parts supplied by reference TRBV5-4 and TRBJ2-7, is ETGVTQSPTHLIKTRGQQVTLRCSSQSGHNTVSWYQQALGQGPQFIFQYYREEENGRGNFPPRFSGLQFPNYSSELNVNALELDDSALYLCASSNSRGSYEQYFGPGTRLTVT.

The V and J genes are TRBV6-1 and TRBJ2-1; unclear D gene. CDR3 size: 11 residues. CDR1 and CDR2 (germline): MNHNS, SASEGT. V was shortened by 4 bases and J by 10 bases, with 8 bases between the two germline ends. CDR3 amino acids: CASSGWAEQFF. CDR3 in DNA: TGTGCCAGCAGTGGGTGGGCGGAGCAGTTCTTC.

The chain has TRBV6-5 and TRBJ2-1, with D tentatively TRBD2 (5 bases). The CDR3 sequence is 15 residues long. The V end was cut by 6 bases, the J end by 7 bases, with 19 bases between. CDR1 is MNHEY and CDR2 is SVGAGI in the germline V gene. This CDR3 reads CASSRTTTTLNEQFF. CDR3 in DNA: TGTGCCAGCAGCCGGACGACTACAACCCTAAATGAGCAGTTCTTC.

The chain uses TRBV30 and TRBJ1-4; no clear D. Trimming removed 3 bases from V and 5 bases from J, with 13 bases in between. The CDR3 sequence is 14 residues long. CDR1 and CDR2 from the germline V gene are GTSNPN and SVGIG (reference sequence). The CDR3: CAWRVKTRNEKLFF. DNA of the CDR3: TGTGCCTGGAGGGTTAAGACCCGAAATGAAAAACTGTTTTTT.

The rearrangement uses TRBV7-2 and TRBJ1-5; no definite D call. Germline CDR1 SGHTA, CDR2 FQGNSA. The CDR3 spans 15 residues. The germline V and J ends were trimmed by 1 base and 2 bases, with 9 bases remaining between them. The CDR3 sequence is CASSLVGGGNQPQHF. CDR3 sequence (DNA): TGTGCCAGCAGCTTAGTGGGCGGCGGCAATCAGCCCCAGCATTTT.

This chain connects TRBV9 to TRBJ2-1, with TRBD2 identical over 7 bases. The CDR3 is made up of 13 amino acids. Germline V CDR1 and CDR2: SGDLS, YYNGEE. J lost 7 bases, V lost 4 bases, and 5 bases had no gene match. CDR3 sequence: CASSSSGGNEQFF. Written as DNA, the CDR3 is TGTGCCAGCAGCTCTAGCGGAGGGAATGAGCAGTTCTTC.